Given below is one T cell receptor beta chain in context. Primed by a sample-barcoded 5' primer and a J-beta primer mix, a second PCR proceeded for about 7 to 11 cycles. Each CDR3 protein gets one entry after TCRdb re-called the 5' RACE reads with MiXCR. The table records 1.8 million or so distinct CDR3 sequences, more than 35% of them present only once. Germline-derived CDR1 and CDR2 are ENHRY and SYGVKD. The CDR3 sequence is 16 residues long. V shed 2 bases, J shed 1 base, and the junction held 6 bases outside the gene matches. The data were obtained in a study of blood T cells in healthy people across ages.

This TCR was recovered from a human donor in good health. The chain joins TRBV10-3 to TRBJ2-7; 9 nucleotides line up with TRBD2. Sequences were obtained from blood. CDR3 in amino acids: CAISEEGLAGSYEQYF. Written as DNA, the CDR3 is TGTGCCATCAGTGAGGAGGGGCTAGCGGGGTCCTACGAGCAGTACTTC.